This T cell receptor beta chain stems from a study of brain T cells in children with intractable seizures. Findings of the study overall: Viral specificity was inferred only from CDR3 similarity; HCMV serostatus was unknown.

The ends were cut back, 3 bases at V and 0 bases at J, with 20 bases in the middle. Germline assignment: CDR1 KGHSH and CDR2 LQKENI. There are 18 residues in the CDR3. On this clone itself: What it binds is unknown.

Using immunoSEQ multiplex PCR, the repertoire was profiled, and TCRdb retains in-frame clones only, with some absent. The sample consists of approximately 330,000 clones, nearly 95% of them appearing once. The time point denotes: blood from clinic visit 5 months post-surgery; TSC patient then seizure free. Surgery cases with the highest brain T cell transcript signatures were chosen for sequencing. Pre-surgery treatment included at least one anti-epileptic drug. The receptor comes from a boy less than two years old with tuberous sclerosis and intractable seizures. The source material was peripheral blood, sampled 4 to 5 months after surgery. The chain has TRBV18 and TRBJ1-1, with unresolved D. The CDR3 DNA reads as TGTGCCAGCTCACCTGAGAATTCGGTAGGAGTGATGAACACTGAAGCTTTCTTT. Translation: CASSPENSVGVMNTEAFF.